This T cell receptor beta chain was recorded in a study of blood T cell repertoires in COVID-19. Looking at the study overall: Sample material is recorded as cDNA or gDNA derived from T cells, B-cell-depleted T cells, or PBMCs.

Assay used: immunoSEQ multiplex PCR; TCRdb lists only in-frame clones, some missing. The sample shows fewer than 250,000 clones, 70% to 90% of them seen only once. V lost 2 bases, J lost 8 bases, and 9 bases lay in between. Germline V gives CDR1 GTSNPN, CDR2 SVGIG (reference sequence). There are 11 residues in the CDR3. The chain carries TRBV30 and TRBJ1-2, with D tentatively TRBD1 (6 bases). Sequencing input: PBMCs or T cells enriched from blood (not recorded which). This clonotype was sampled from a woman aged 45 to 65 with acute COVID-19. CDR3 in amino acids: CAWSQGQGYTF. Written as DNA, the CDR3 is TGTGCCTGGAGTCAGGGGCAGGGCTACACCTTC.